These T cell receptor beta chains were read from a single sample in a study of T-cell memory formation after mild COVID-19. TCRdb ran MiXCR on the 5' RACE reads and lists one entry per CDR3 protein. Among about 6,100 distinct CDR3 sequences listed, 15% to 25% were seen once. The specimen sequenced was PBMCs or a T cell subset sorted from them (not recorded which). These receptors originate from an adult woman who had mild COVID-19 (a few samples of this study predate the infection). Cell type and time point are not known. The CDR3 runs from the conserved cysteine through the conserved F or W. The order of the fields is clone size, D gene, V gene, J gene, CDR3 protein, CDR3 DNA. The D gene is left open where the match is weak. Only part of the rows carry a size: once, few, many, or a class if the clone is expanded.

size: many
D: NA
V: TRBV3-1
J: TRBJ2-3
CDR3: CASSQDVFTPPDTQYF
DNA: TGTGCCAGCAGCCAAGATGTGTTTACTCCCCCAGATACGCAGTATTTT

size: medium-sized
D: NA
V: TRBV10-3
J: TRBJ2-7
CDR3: CAISEDRTSGYF
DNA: TGTGCCATCAGTGAAGATCGGACAAGTGGGTACTTC

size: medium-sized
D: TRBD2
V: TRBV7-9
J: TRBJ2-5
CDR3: CASSLAPGGRGETQYF
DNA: TGTGCCAGCAGCTTAGCGCCGGGCGGGAGAGGTGAGACCCAGTACTTC

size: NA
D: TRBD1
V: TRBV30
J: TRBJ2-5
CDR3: CAWTGGDETQYF
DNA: TGTGCCTGGACAGGGGGCGATGAGACCCAGTACTTC

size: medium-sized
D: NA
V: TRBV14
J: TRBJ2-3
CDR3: CASSQAGEWGDTQYF
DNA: TGTGCCAGCAGCCAAGCGGGGGAGTGGGGTGATACGCAGTATTTT

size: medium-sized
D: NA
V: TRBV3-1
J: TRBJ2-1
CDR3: CASSQDLWNEQFF
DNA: TGTGCCAGCAGCCAAGATCTCTGGAATGAGCAGTTCTTC

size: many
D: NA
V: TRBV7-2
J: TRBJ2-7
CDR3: CASSAPVAGMSKEQYF
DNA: TGTGCCAGCAGCGCCCCTGTCGCGGGGATGTCTAAAGAGCAGTACTTC

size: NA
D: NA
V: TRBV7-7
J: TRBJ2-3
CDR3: CASSRGRVGGRTDTQYF
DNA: TGTGCTAGCAGCCGAGGAAGAGTCGGGGGAAGAACAGATACGCAGTATTTT

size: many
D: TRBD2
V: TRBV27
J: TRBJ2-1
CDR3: CASRLAGRPYNEQFF
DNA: TGTGCCAGCAGACTAGCGGGGCGACCCTACAATGAGCAGTTCTTC

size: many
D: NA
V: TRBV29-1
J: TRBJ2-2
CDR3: CSARGGRVKNGELFF
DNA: TGCAGCGCGCGGGGAGGCAGGGTGAAAAACGGGGAGCTGTTTTTT

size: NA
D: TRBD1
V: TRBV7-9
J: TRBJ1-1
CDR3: CASSLYRGVGTEAFF
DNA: TGTGCCAGCAGCTTATACAGGGGCGTTGGAACTGAAGCTTTCTTT

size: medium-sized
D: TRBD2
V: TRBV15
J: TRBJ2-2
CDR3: CATRKREHPPGELFF
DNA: TGTGCCACCAGAAAGCGGGAGCACCCCCCCGGGGAGCTGTTTTTT

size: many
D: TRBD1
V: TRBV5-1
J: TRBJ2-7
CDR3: CASSPKGQGIYEQYF
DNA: TGCGCCAGCAGCCCAAAGGGACAGGGAATCTACGAGCAGTACTTC

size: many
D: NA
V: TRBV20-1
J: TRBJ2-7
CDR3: CSARGVGRSTYEQYF
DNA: TGCAGTGCTAGAGGGGTGGGGCGCTCAACCTACGAGCAGTACTTC

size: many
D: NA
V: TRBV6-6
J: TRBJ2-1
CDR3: CASSYEAVTYNEQFF
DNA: TGTGCCAGCAGTTACGAGGCAGTGACCTACAATGAGCAGTTCTTC

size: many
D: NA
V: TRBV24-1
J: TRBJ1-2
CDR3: CATSDPPGEEEGYTF
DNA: TGTGCCACCAGTGATCCCCCGGGAGAGGAGGAGGGCTACACCTTC

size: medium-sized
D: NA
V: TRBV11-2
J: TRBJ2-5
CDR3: CASRAWDRETQYF
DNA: TGTGCCAGCAGAGCATGGGATCGGGAGACCCAGTACTTC

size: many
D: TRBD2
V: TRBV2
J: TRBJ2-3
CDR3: CATGLFSTDTQYF
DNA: TGTGCCACGGGACTATTTAGCACAGATACGCAGTATTTT

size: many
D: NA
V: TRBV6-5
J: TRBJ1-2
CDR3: CASFGSGYTF
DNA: TGTGCCAGCTTCGGGTCTGGCTACACCTTC

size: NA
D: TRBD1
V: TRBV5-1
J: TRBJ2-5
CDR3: CASSRGQARQETQYF
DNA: TGCGCCAGCAGCAGGGGACAGGCTCGTCAAGAGACCCAGTACTTC

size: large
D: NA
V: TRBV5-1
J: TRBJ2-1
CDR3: CASSLSPLGGPYNEQFF
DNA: TGCGCCAGCAGCTTGTCCCCCCTGGGCGGCCCCTACAATGAGCAGTTCTTC

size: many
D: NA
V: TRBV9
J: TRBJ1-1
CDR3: CASSVDGTNTEAFF
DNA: TGTGCCAGCAGCGTAGATGGGACAAACACTGAAGCTTTCTTT

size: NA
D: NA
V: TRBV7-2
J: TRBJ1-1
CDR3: CASSSGFMYTEAFF
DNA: TGTGCCAGCAGCTCAGGTTTCATGTACACTGAAGCTTTCTTT

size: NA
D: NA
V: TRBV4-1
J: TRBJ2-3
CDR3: CASSQDGGGGDTQYF
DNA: TGCGCCAGCAGCCAAGATGGAGGGGGAGGAGATACGCAGTATTTT

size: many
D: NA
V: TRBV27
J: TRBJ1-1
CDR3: CASSLQWGSGTEAFF
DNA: TGTGCCAGCAGTCTCCAGTGGGGCAGTGGCACTGAAGCTTTCTTT

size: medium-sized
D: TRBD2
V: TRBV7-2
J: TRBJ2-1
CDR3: CASTQLALGPYNEQFF
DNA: TGTGCCAGCACCCAACTAGCGTTAGGCCCCTACAATGAGCAGTTCTTC

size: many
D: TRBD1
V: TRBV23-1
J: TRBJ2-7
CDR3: CASSHNGQGGSYEQYF
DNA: TGCGCCAGCAGTCACAACGGACAGGGGGGGTCCTACGAGCAGTACTTC

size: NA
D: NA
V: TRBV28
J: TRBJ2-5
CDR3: CASRPQGKETQYF
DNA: TGTGCCAGCAGGCCACAGGGAAAAGAGACCCAGTACTTC

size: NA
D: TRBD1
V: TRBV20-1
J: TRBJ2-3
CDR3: CSAETGTTDTQYF
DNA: TGCAGTGCGGAGACAGGGACCACAGATACGCAGTATTTT

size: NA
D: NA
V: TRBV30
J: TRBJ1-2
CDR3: CAYLLAVGYGYTF
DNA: TGTGCCTACTTACTGGCGGTGGGCTATGGCTACACCTTC

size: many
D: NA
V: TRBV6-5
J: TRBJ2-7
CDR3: CASSLGPVAYEQYF
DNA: TGTGCCAGCAGTTTAGGCCCGGTAGCGTACGAGCAGTACTTC

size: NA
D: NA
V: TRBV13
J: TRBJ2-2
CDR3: CASSFRMSITTLTGELFF
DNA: TGTGCCAGCAGCTTTAGGATGTCGATTACTACCCTCACCGGGGAGCTGTTTTTT

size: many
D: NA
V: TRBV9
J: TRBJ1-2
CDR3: CASSVQGWDYGYTF
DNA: TGTGCCAGCAGCGTCCAGGGTTGGGACTATGGCTACACCTTC

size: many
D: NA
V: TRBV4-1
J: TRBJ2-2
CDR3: CASSQGAPGELFF
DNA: TGCGCCAGCAGCCAGGGGGCACCCGGGGAGCTGTTTTTT

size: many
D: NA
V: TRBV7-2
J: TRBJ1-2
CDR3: CASSPSGRGFGYTF
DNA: TGTGCCAGCAGCCCTAGTGGTAGAGGGTTCGGCTACACCTTC

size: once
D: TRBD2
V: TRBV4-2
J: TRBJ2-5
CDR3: CASSQEETSGGYQETQYF
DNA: TGTGCCAGCAGCCAAGAGGAGACTAGCGGGGGGTACCAAGAGACCCAGTACTTC

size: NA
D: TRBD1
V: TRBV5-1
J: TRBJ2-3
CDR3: CASSLRTGSDTQYF
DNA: TGCGCCAGCAGCTTGAGGACAGGGTCGGATACGCAGTATTTT

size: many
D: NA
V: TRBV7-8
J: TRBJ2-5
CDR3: CASGASRVAGGTYF
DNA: NA

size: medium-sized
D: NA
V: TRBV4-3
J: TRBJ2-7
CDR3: CASSQDRYGGASSYEQYF
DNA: TGCGCCAGCAGCCAAGATCGTTATGGCGGGGCATCCTCCTACGAGCAGTACTTC

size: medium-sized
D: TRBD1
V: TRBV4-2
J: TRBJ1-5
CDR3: CASSQEGTGHNQPQHF
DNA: TGTGCCAGCAGCCAAGAAGGGACAGGGCACAATCAGCCCCAGCATTTT

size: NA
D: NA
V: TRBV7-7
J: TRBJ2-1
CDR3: CASSLGQNNEQFF
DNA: TGTGCCAGCAGCTTAGGGCAGAACAATGAGCAGTTCTTC

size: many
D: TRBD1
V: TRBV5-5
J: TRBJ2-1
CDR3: CASSFWTGTYNEQFF
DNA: TGTGCCAGCAGCTTTTGGACAGGAACCTACAATGAGCAGTTCTTC

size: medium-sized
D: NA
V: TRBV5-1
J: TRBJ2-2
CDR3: CASTGTGELFF
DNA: TGCGCCAGCACAGGCACCGGGGAGCTGTTTTTT

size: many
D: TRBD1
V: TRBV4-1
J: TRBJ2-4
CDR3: CASSHAGGEGSYQDIQYF
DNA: TGCGCCAGCAGCCACGCAGGGGGCGAAGGTTCATATCAGGACATTCAGTACTTC

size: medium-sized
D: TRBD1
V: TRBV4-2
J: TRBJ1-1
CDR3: CASSQVGPVPGGSTEAFF
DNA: TGTGCCAGCAGCCAAGTTGGTCCGGTTCCAGGGGGGAGTACTGAAGCTTTCTTT

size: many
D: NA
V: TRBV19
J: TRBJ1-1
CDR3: CASSPNRGRNTEAFF
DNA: TGTGCCAGTAGTCCCAACAGAGGGAGGAACACTGAAGCTTTCTTT

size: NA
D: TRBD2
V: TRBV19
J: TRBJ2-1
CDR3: CASSIFLAGTYNEQFF
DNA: TGTGCCAGTAGTATTTTTCTAGCGGGGACCTACAATGAGCAGTTCTTC

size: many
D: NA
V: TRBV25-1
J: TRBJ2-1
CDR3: CASSEVTSLNNEQFF
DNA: TGTGCCAGCAGTGAGGTTACTAGCCTTAACAATGAGCAGTTCTTC

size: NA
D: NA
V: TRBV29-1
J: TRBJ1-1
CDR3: CSVARTAMNTEAFF
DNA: TGCAGCGTTGCAAGGACAGCAATGAACACTGAAGCTTTCTTT

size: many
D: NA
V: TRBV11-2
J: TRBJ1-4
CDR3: CASSLGVDLPEKLFF
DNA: TGTGCCAGCAGCTTAGGGGTAGACTTACCTGAAAAACTGTTTTTT

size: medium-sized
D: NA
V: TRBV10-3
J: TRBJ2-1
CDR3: CAISEWGGGSNEQFF
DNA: TGTGCCATCAGTGAGTGGGGTGGTGGTAGCAATGAGCAGTTCTTC

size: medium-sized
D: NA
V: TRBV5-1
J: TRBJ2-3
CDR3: CASSKSVAARTDTQYF
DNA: TGCGCCAGCAGCAAGTCGGTAGCGGCCCGCACAGATACGCAGTATTTT

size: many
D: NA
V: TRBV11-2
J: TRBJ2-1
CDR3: CASSSRMISRSYNEQFF
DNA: TGTGCCAGCAGCTCCCGGATGATTAGCCGTTCCTACAATGAGCAGTTCTTC

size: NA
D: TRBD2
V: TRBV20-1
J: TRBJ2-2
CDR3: CSAIAGGSTGELFF
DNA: TGCAGTGCTATAGCGGGGGGTAGTACCGGGGAGCTGTTTTTT

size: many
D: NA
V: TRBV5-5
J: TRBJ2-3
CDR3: CASSLGVRQTDTQYF
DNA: TGTGCCAGCAGCTTAGGCGTCCGGCAAACAGATACGCAGTATTTT

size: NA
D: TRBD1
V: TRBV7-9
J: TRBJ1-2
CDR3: CASSFVPGQSPEAHYGYTF
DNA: TGTGCCAGCAGCTTTGTTCCGGGACAGAGTCCGGAGGCCCACTATGGCTACACCTTC

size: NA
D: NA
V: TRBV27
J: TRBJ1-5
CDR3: CASRVGNQPQHF
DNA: TGTGCCAGCAGAGTAGGCAATCAGCCCCAGCATTTT

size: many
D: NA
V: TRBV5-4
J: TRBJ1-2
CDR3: CASIGGTDYGYTF
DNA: TGTGCCAGCATCGGGGGTACAGACTATGGCTACACCTTC

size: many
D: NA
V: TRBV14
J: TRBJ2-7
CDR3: CASSQVPGYEQYF
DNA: TGTGCCAGCAGCCAAGTTCCGGGATACGAGCAGTACTTC